This T cell receptor beta chain stems from a study of patients and donors after allogeneic stem cell transplantation. This clonotype appeared a few times. The V segment lost 3 bases and the J segment 2 bases; nucleotides outside the gene matches: 2. CDR1 SGHRS and CDR2 YFSETQ come from the germline V gene. The CDR3 extends over 13 amino acids. TCRdb re-analysed the RT-PCR reads in MiXCR, keeping a single row per CDR3 protein. The table shows 400,000 to 500,000 distinct CDR3 sequences, with around 15% occurring only once. The V gene is TRBV5-1, the J gene TRBJ2-7; 7 positions match TRBD1. This TCR was sampled from a human donor who was either an allogeneic HSCT recipient or a stem cell or donor lymphocyte infusion donor (not recorded which). It is not recorded whose cells these are; they may come from a transplant donor. Sequenced sample: blood, either unsorted or a sorted T cell fraction (not recorded which). CDR3 residues: CASSWGTAYEQYF. Written as DNA, the CDR3 is TGCGCCAGCAGCTGGGGGACAGCCTACGAGCAGTACTTC.